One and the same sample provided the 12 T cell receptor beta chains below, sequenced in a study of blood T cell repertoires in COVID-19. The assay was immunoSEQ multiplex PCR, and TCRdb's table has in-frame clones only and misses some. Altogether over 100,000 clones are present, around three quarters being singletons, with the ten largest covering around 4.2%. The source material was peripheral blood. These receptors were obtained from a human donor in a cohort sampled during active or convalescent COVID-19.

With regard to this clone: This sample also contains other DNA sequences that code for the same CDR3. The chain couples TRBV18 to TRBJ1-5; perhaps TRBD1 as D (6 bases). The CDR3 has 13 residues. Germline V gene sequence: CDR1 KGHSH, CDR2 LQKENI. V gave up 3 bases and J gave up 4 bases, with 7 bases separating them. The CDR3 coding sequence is TGTGCCAGCTCACCCACAGGGAATCAGCCCCAGCATTTT. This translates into CASSPTGNQPQHF.

CDR3 coding DNA: TGTGCCAGCAGCTTAGCAGGTGTGCGGGGCCAGTTCACAGATACGCAGTATTTT. It is translated as CASSLAGVRGQFTDTQYF. The V gene is TRBV7-9, the J gene TRBJ2-3; D perhaps matches TRBD2 (6 bases). Germline loops: CDR1 SEHNR, CDR2 FQNEAQ (reference sequence). This CDR3 is 18 amino acids long. Trimming took off 0 bases at V and 2 bases at J, with 18 bases between the two ends.

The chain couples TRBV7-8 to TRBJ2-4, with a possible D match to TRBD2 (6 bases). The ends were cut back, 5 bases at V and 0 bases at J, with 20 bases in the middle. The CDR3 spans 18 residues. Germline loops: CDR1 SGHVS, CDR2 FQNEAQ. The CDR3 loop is CASSDRDGSGVAKNIQYF. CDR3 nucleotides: TGTGCCAGCAGCGACCGGGACGGATCGGGAGTAGCCAAAAACATTCAGTACTTC.

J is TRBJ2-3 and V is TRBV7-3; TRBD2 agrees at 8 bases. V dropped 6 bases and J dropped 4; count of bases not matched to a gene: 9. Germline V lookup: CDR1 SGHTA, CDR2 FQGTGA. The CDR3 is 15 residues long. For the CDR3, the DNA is TGTGCCAGCAGTCCGACCGGGACTAGTCCAGATACGCAGTATTTT. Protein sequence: CASSPTGTSPDTQYF.

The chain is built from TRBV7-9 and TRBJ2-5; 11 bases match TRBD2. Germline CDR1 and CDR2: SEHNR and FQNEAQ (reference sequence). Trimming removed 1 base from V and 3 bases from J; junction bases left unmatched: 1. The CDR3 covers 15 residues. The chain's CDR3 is CASSLVGLAEETQYF. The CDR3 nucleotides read TGTGCCAGCAGCTTAGTGGGACTAGCGGAAGAGACCCAGTACTTC.

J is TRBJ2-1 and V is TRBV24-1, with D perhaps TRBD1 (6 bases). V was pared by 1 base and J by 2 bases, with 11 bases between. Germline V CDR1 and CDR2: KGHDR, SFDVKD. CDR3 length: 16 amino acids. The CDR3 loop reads CATSDFNRAAYNEQFF. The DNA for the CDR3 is TGTGCCACCAGTGATTTCAACAGGGCGGCCTACAATGAGCAGTTCTTC.

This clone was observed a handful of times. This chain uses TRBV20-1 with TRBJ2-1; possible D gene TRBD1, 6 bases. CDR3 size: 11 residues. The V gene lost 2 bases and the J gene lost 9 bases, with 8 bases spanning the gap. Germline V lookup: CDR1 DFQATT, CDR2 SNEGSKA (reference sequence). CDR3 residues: CSARSGVEQFF. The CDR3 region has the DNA TGCAGTGCTAGATCAGGGGTTGAGCAGTTCTTC.

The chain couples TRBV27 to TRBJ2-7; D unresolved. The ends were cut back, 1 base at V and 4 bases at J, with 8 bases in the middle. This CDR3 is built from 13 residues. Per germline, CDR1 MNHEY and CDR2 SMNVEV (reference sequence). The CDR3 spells CASSLFRGYEQYF. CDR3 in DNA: TGTGCCAGCAGTTTATTTAGAGGTTACGAGCAGTACTTC.

The CDR3 is CASSQDLELAGVHTGELFF. The CDR3 DNA reads as TGCGCCAGCAGCCAAGATCTGGAGCTAGCGGGGGTGCACACCGGGGAGCTGTTTTTT. The chain couples TRBV4-3 to TRBJ2-2, with 10 bases fitting TRBD2. This CDR3 is built from 19 residues. V trimming: 0 bases; J trimming: 3 bases; junction bases outside the gene matches: 10. The germline gives CDR1 LGHNA, CDR2 YSLEER.

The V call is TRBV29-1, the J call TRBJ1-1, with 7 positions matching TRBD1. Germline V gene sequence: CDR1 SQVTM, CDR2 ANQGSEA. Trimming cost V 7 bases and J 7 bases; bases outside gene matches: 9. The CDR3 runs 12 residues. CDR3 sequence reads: CSGVKDRYEAFF. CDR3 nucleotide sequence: TGCAGCGGAGTTAAGGACAGGTATGAAGCTTTCTTT.

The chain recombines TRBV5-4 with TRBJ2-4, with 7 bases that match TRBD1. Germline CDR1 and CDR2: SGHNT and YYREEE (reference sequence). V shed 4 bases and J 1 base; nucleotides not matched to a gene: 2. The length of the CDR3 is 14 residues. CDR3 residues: CASSPGQAKNIQYF. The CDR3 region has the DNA TGTGCCAGCAGCCCGGGACAGGCCAAAAACATTCAGTACTTC.

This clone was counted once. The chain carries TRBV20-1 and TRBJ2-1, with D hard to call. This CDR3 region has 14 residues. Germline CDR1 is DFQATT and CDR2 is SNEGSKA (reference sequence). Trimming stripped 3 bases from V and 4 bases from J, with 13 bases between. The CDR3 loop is CSASTGGEYNEQFF. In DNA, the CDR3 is TGCAGTGCTAGTACTGGCGGAGAATACAATGAGCAGTTCTTC.